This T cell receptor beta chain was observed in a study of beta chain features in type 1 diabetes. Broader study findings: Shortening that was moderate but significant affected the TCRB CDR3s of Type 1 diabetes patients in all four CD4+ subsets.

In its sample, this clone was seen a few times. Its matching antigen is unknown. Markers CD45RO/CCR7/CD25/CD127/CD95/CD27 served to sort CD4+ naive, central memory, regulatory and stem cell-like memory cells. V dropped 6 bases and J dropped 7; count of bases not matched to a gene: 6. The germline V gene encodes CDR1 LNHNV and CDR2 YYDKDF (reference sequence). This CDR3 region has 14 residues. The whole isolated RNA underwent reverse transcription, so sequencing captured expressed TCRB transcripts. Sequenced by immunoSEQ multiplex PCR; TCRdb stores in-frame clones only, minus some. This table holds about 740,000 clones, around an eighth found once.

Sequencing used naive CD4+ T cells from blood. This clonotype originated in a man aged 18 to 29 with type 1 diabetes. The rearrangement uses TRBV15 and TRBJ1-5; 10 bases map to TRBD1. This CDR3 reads CATRTGGAGQPQHF. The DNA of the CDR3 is TGTGCCACCAGGACAGGGGGCGCGGGACAGCCCCAGCATTTT.